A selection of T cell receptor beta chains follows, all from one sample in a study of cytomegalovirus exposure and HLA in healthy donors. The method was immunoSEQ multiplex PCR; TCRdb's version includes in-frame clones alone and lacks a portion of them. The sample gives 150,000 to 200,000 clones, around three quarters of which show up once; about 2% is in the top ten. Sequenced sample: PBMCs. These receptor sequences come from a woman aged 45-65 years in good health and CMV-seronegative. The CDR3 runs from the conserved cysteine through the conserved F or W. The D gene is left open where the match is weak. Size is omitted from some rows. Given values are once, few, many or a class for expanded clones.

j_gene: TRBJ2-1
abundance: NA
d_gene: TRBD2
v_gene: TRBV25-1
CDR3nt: TGTGCCAGTGCCCGGGGCGGGGGTCTCAATGAGCAGTTCTTC
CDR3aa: CASARGGGLNEQFF

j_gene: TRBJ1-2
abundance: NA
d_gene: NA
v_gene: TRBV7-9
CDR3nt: TGTGCCAGCAGCTTAGTCAATTATGGCTACACCTTC
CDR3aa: CASSLVNYGYTF

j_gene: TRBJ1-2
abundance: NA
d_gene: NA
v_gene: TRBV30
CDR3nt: TGTGCACGCGGGGACAACTATGGCTACACCTTC
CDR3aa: CARGDNYGYTF

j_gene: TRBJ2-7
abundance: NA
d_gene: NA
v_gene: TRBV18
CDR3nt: TGTGCCAGCTCCCTCCGGACAGAGTACGAGCAGTACTTC
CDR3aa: CASSLRTEYEQYF

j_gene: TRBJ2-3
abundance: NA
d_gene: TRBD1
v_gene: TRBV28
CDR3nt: TGTGCCAGCAGTATACAGGGGCCCACAGATACGCAGTATTTT
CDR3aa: CASSIQGPTDTQYF

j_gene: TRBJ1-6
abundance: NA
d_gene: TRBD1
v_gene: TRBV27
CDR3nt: TGTGCCAGCAGTATGGGGTCGGGACAGTATAATTCACCCCTCCACTTT
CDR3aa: CASSMGSGQYNSPLHF

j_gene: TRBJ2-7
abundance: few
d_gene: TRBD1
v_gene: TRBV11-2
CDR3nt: TGTGCCAGCAGCCCGAGGACAGGGTCCTACGAGCAGTACTTC
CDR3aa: CASSPRTGSYEQYF

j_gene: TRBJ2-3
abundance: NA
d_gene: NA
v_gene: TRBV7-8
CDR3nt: TGTGCCAGCAGTTTAAGTAGTAGGGGGGATACGCAGTATTTT
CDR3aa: CASSLSSRGDTQYF

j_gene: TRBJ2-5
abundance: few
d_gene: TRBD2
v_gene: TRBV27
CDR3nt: TGTGCCAGCAAACTAGCGGGTGGTCCAGAGACCCAGTACTTC
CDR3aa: CASKLAGGPETQYF

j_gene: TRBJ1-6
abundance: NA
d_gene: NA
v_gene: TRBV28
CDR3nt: TGTGCCAGCAGTTTGTACAGCCTAAGCTCCTATAATTCACCCCTCCACTTT
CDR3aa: CASSLYSLSSYNSPLHF

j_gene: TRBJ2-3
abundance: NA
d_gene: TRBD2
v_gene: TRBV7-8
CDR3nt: TGTGCCAGCAGCTTACGTCGACTAGCGGGGACTAGCACAGATACGCAGTATTTT
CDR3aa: CASSLRRLAGTSTDTQYF

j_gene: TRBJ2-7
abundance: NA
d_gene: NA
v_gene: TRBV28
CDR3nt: TGTGCCAGCAGTGCATTCAGAGGGGGCGAGCAGTACTTC
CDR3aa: CASSAFRGGEQYF

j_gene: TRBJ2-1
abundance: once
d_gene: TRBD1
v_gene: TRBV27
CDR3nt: TGTGCCAGCAGTCCAGAGGGTGGACAGGGCCCATTAGGTGAGCAGTTCTTC
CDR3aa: CASSPEGGQGPLGEQFF

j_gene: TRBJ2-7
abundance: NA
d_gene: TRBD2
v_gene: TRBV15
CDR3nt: TGTGCCACCAGCAGAGATAGACTCGGCGGGGGCTCCTACGAGCAGTACTTC
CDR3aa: CATSRDRLGGGSYEQYF

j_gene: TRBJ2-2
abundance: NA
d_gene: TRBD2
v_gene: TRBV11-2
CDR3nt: TGTGCCAGCAGCTTGAGGCTAGCGGGGGCTTCGGGCACCGGGGAGCTGTTTTTT
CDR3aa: CASSLRLAGASGTGELFF

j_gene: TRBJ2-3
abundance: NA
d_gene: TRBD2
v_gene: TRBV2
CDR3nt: TGTGCCAGCGGTGGGCTAGCGGGGGGCGATACGCAGTATTTT
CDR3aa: CASGGLAGGDTQYF

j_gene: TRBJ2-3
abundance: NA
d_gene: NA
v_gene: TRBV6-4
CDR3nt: TGTGCCAGCAGTGAACGCGGGGCCCAGCGGGATACGCAGTATTTT
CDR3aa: CASSERGAQRDTQYF

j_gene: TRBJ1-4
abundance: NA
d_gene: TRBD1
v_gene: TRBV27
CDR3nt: TGTGCCAGCAGTAGCTGGACAGGGGGCGCGAGGGAGGAAAAACTGTTTTTT
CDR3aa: CASSSWTGGAREEKLFF

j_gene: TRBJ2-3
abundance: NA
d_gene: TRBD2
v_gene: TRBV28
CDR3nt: TGTGCCAGCAGGAGTAGCGGGACCACAGATACGCAGTATTTT
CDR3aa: CASRSSGTTDTQYF

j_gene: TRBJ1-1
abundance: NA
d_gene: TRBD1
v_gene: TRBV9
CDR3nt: TGTGCCAGCAGCGAGGGACAGGGTGGAGGCACTGAAGCTTTCTTT
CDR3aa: CASSEGQGGGTEAFF

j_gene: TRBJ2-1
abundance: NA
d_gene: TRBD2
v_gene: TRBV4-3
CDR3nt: TGCGCCAGCAGCCCTCTTAGCGGGAGGGCCATCTACAATGAGCAGTTCTTC
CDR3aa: CASSPLSGRAIYNEQFF

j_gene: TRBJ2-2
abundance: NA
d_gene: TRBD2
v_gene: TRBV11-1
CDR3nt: TGTGCCAGCACCCAGGGACTAGCGGGCACCGGGGAGCTGTTTTTT
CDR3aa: CASTQGLAGTGELFF

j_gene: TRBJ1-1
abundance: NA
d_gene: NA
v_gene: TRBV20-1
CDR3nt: TGCAGTGCCCTTGAGGACACTGAAGCTTTCTTT
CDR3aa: CSALEDTEAFF

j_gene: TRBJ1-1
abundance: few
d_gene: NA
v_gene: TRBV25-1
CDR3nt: TGTGCCAGCAGTACAGGGTATAACATGAACACTGAAGCTTTCTTT
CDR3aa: CASSTGYNMNTEAFF

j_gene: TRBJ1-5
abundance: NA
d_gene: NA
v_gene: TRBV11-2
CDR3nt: TGTGCCAGCAGCGCCCGTGGGCCCAATCAGCCCCAGCATTTT
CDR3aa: CASSARGPNQPQHF

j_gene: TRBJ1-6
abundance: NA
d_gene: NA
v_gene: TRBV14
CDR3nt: TGTGCCAGCAGCCAGAACCAGGGTGGGAATTCACCCCTCCACTTT
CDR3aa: CASSQNQGGNSPLHF

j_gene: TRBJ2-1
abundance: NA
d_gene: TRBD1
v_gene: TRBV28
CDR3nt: TGTGCCAGCAGTTTGACAGGGGCCCTCTACAATGAGCAGTTCTTC
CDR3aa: CASSLTGALYNEQFF

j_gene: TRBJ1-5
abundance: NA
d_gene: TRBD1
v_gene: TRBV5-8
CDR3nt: TGTGCCAGCAGCCTCCGGACAGGTGACCAGCCCCAGCATTTT
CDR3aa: CASSLRTGDQPQHF

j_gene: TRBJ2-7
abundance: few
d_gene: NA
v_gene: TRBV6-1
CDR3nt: TGTGCCAGCAGTGATCAATCTCGGGGTAGCTCCTACGAGCAGTACTTC
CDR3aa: CASSDQSRGSSYEQYF

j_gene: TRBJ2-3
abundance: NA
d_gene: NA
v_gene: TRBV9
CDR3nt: TGTGCCAGCAGCGTAGGGCAGACAAATACGGATACGCAGTATTTT
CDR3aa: CASSVGQTNTDTQYF

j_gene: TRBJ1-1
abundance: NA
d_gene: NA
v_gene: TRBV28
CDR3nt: TGTGCCAGCAGTTTGGGCACTTTGAACACTGAAGCTTTCTTT
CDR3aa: CASSLGTLNTEAFF

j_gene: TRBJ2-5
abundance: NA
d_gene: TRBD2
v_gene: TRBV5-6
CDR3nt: TGTGCCAGCAGCTGGGGGACTAGGAAAGAGACCCAGTACTTC
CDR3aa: CASSWGTRKETQYF

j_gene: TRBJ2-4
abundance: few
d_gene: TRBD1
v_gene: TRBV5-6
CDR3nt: TGTGCCAGCAGCTTTGGGACAGGGCCTATTCAAAACATTCAGTACTTC
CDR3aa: CASSFGTGPIQNIQYF